This entry lists 25 T cell receptor beta chains sequenced from one sample in a study of T-cell memory formation after mild COVID-19. TCRdb fed the 5' RACE reads into MiXCR, producing one record per CDR3 protein. The table has under 650,000 distinct CDR3 sequences, under 20% seen once; the top ten hold about 12%. The sequenced sample was PBMCs or a T cell subset sorted from them (not recorded which). The receptors derive from an adult woman who had mild COVID-19 (a few samples of this study predate the infection). Cell type and time point are not known.

The V gene is TRBV7-6, the J gene TRBJ2-1, with 11 bases aligning to TRBD2. J lost 0 bases, V lost 5 bases, and 12 bases had no gene match. CDR1 and CDR2 (germline): SGHVS, FNYEAQ. This CDR3 region has 19 residues. CDR3 coding DNA: TGTGCCAGCAGCCCTCCCCTTTTACTAGCGGGGGACTCCTACAATGAGCAGTTCTTC. Protein sequence: CASSPPLLLAGDSYNEQFF.

This clonotype was seen only once. The chain employs TRBV7-2 and TRBJ2-1, with 7 bases lining up with TRBD2. The V gene's germline CDR1 is SGHTA and CDR2 FQGNSA. J was trimmed by 9 bases and V by 8 bases; bases with no gene match: 13. The CDR3 covers 14 residues. The CDR3 loop is CASGVEAGIGEQFF. The CDR3 nucleotides are TGTGCCAGCGGCGTTGAAGCGGGAATAGGTGAGCAGTTCTTC.

This clonotype was counted many times. This sequence joins TRBV7-2 and TRBJ2-1; D may correspond to TRBD1 or TRBD2 (6 bases each). The CDR3 spans 17 residues. The germline CDR1 and CDR2 sequences are SGHTA and FQGNSA. V was pared by 5 bases and J by 9 bases, with 26 bases between. CDR3 in amino acids: CASSPYSTRGVQGEQFF. Here the CDR3 DNA reads TGTGCCAGCAGCCCCTACTCGACTAGGGGTGTACAGGGTGAGCAGTTCTTC.

The rearrangement uses TRBV5-1 and TRBJ2-7, with D perhaps TRBD2 (6 bases). V lost 5 bases to trimming and J lost 1 base, with 13 bases between them. This CDR3 spans 14 amino acids. The germline V gene encodes CDR1 SGHRS and CDR2 YFSETQ. The CDR3 loop is CASSWRDPSYEQYF. CDR3 in DNA: TGCGCCAGCAGTTGGCGGGACCCTTCCTACGAGCAGTACTTC. The whole variable domain, filled in from reference TRBV5-1 and TRBJ2-7, reads KAGVTQTPRYLIKTRGQQVTLSCSPISGHRSVSWYQQTPGQGLQFLFEYFSETQRNKGNFPGRFSGRQFSNSRSEMNVSTLELGDSALYLCASSWRDPSYEQYFGPGTRLTVT.

This clonotype was seen only a few times. This rearrangement joins TRBV3-1 to TRBJ1-6; D is unclear. The CDR3 contains 14 residues. Deletions cut 1 base from V and 7 bases from J, with 8 bases between. Germline values: CDR1 LGHDT, CDR2 YNNKEL (reference sequence). The DNA of the CDR3 is TGTGCCAGCAGCCAAGGGGGTATCAATTCACCCCTCCACTTT. Its translation: CASSQGGINSPLHF.

This clonotype was found a few times. The CDR3 loop is CASSQDRAAYGYTF. In DNA, the CDR3 is TGCGCCAGCAGCCAAGATCGGGCGGCTTATGGCTACACCTTC. The rearrangement links TRBV4-1 to TRBJ1-2; D gene uncertain. This CDR3 is built from 14 residues. Germline loops: CDR1 MGHRA, CDR2 YSYEKL. Trimming took off 0 bases at V and 5 bases at J, with 10 bases between the two ends.

The chain's CDR3 is CSATPRAGGPYGYTF. In nucleotides, the CDR3 is TGCAGTGCTACTCCCAGGGCAGGGGGCCCCTATGGCTACACCTTC. The rearrangement links TRBV20-1 to TRBJ1-2; TRBD1 aligns across 8 bases. The germline gives CDR1 DFQATT, CDR2 SNEGSKA (reference sequence). Trimming cost V 4 bases and J 4 bases; bases outside gene matches: 11. The CDR3 spans 15 residues.

This clonotype was detected a few times. The rearrangement joins TRBV30 to TRBJ2-1; 7 bases map to TRBD2. The CDR3 has 16 residues. V shed 1 base, J shed 3 bases, and the junction held 9 bases outside the gene matches. Germline V gene lookup returns CDR1 GTSNPN and CDR2 SVGIG (reference sequence). CDR3 DNA sequence: TGTGCCTGGAGTGGGCGGCCGGGCGGGAGCTACAATGAGCAGTTCTTC. Translation gives CAWSGRPGGSYNEQFF.

The chain couples TRBV6-2 or TRBV6-3 to TRBJ2-7; D uncertain. Trimming took off 4 bases at V and 1 base at J, with 23 bases between the two ends. CDR3 length equals 18 residues. Germline values: CDR1 MNHEY, CDR2 SVGEGT. CDR3 region: CASSSDSVFLNVSYEQYF. The CDR3 DNA is TGTGCCAGCAGTTCGGATTCGGTCTTCCTGAATGTTTCCTACGAGCAGTACTTC.

This chain connects TRBV9 to TRBJ2-5; maybe TRBD2 (6 bases). V lost 2 bases and J 5 bases, leaving 16 bases between the germline ends. This CDR3 spans 15 amino acids. Looked up from germline, CDR1 is SGDLS and CDR2 is YYNGEE. The CDR3 here is CASSVSSGESETQYF. The CDR3 DNA is TGTGCCAGCAGCGTTTCGTCGGGAGAGTCGGAGACCCAGTACTTC.

This chain connects TRBV6-6 to TRBJ1-1, with a tentative D call TRBD1 (6 bases). The CDR3 totals 15 residues. V lost 6 bases to trimming and J lost 4 bases, with 18 bases between them. Germline CDR1 and CDR2: MNHNY and SVGAGI (reference sequence). Here the CDR3 reads CASSFKQGKGTEAFF. CDR3 DNA sequence: TGTGCCAGCAGCTTTAAACAGGGAAAGGGCACTGAAGCTTTCTTT.

This clonotype was observed a handful of times. This chain's CDR3 is CASSLIRGSGTDTQYF. CDR3 sequence (DNA): TGCGCCAGCAGCTTAATACGGGGTTCAGGCACAGATACGCAGTATTTT. This sequence joins TRBV5-1 and TRBJ2-3; a weak D match, TRBD2 (5 bases). CDR3 length: 16 residues. The germline V and J ends were trimmed by 2 bases and 1 base, with 14 bases remaining between them. Germline CDR1 and CDR2: SGHRS and YFSETQ.

The chain joins TRBV7-2 to TRBJ2-7; D is unresolved. CDR1 and CDR2 (germline): SGHTA, FQGNSA. The CDR3 consists of 13 residues. Trimming left V 5 bases short and J 0 bases short, with 8 bases between. The CDR3 DNA reads TGTGCCAGCAGCCACCGCCCCTCCTACGAGCAGTACTTC. Its protein is CASSHRPSYEQYF.

This clonotype was counted only a few times. The rearrangement links TRBV7-9 to TRBJ2-2, with TRBD1 matching over 10 bases. The CDR3 totals 15 residues. The V gene's germline CDR1 is SEHNR and CDR2 FQNEAQ (reference sequence). V lost 7 bases, J lost 6 bases, and 8 bases stayed unmatched. The CDR3 sequence is CASTLGTGVSGELFF. The DNA of the CDR3 is TGTGCCAGCACCTTGGGGACAGGGGTGTCCGGGGAGCTGTTTTTT.

This chain links TRBV14 with TRBJ2-1; D gene unclear. The CDR3 totals 13 residues. Per the germline V gene, CDR1 is SGHDN and CDR2 is FVKESK. With 1 base removed from V and 12 bases from J, the gap between germline ends came to 13 bases. DNA of the CDR3: TGTGCCAGCAGCCAAGCAGGCGCCGGAGTGCAGTTCTTC. Translation gives CASSQAGAGVQFF.

V gene TRBV12-3 or TRBV12-4 combines with J gene TRBJ2-3; TRBD2 might be the D (6 bases). Trimming pared 5 bases from V and 14 bases from J, leaving 20 bases between. The CDR3 extends over 13 amino acids. CDR3 nucleotide sequence: TGTGCCAGCAGTAGCCGGGACCGGGAGATGGGGTATTTT. Translated: CASSSRDREMGYF.

The sample holds many counts of this clonotype. The chain recombines TRBV24-1 with TRBJ1-1; no reliable D call. The CDR3 runs to 12 residues. Germline V gives CDR1 KGHDR, CDR2 SFDVKD. V was cut by 3 bases and J by 7 bases, with 8 bases left in between. The CDR3 DNA follows: TGTGCCACCAGTGATGTAGGCCATGAAGCTTTCTTT. Protein product: CATSDVGHEAFF.

In this sample, this clonotype turned up a few times. V gene TRBV20-1 combines with J gene TRBJ2-7; tentatively, D is TRBD1 or TRBD2 (6 bases each). This CDR3 spans 14 amino acids. Trimming left V 6 bases short and J 7 bases short, with 22 bases between. CDR1 and CDR2 (germline): DFQATT, SNEGSKA (reference sequence). The CDR3 protein is CSAPEGRGSREQYF. Here the CDR3 DNA reads TGCAGTGCCCCGGAGGGCAGGGGAAGTCGGGAGCAGTACTTC.

This clonotype was found a few times. The chain recombines TRBV7-3 with TRBJ2-7; no firm D call. Between the trimmed V and J ends, which lost 0 bases and 6 bases, there was a span of 9 bases. Germline V gene data show CDR1 as SGHTA and CDR2 as FQGTGA. This CDR3 contains 13 residues. Written as DNA, the CDR3 is TGTGCCAGCAGCTTAACCGCCCCTGGCGAGCAGTACTTC. This codes for CASSLTAPGEQYF. Variable domain in full (rest from reference TRBV7-3 and TRBJ2-7): GAGVSQTPSNKVTEKGKYVELRCDPISGHTALYWYRQSLGQGPEFLIYFQGTGAADDSGLPNDRFFAVRPEGSVSTLKIQRTERGDSAVYLCASSLTAPGEQYFGPGTRLTVT.

The gene calls are TRBV6-2 or TRBV6-3 and TRBJ2-7; 14 bases agree with TRBD2. Germline V gene data show CDR1 as MNHEY and CDR2 as SVGEGT. The CDR3 covers 18 residues. Trimming cost V 0 bases and J 3 bases; bases outside gene matches: 7. CDR3 in amino acids: CASSYSWTSGRRGYEQYF. The CDR3 DNA sequence: TGTGCCAGCAGTTACTCTTGGACTAGCGGGAGGAGAGGCTACGAGCAGTACTTC.

This clonotype turned up a few times. The rearrangement links TRBV5-5 to TRBJ1-2; D not resolved. The germline V gene has CDR1 SGHKS and CDR2 YYEKEE (reference sequence). V dropped 3 bases and J dropped 2 bases, with 14 bases sitting between them. This CDR3 is 15 amino acids long. CDR3 sequence: CASSWEVGWNYGYTF. The CDR3 coding sequence is TGTGCCAGCAGCTGGGAAGTCGGATGGAACTATGGCTACACCTTC. Using reference TRBV5-5 and TRBJ1-2 for the parts outside the CDR3, the full variable domain is DAGVTQSPTHLIKTRGQQVTLRCSPISGHKSVSWYQQVLGQGPQFIFQYYEKEERGRGNFPDRFSARQFPNYSSELNVNALLLGDSALYLCASSWEVGWNYGYTFGSGTRLTVV.

This clonotype was counted at least ten times. This rearrangement joins TRBV24-1 to TRBJ2-2; TRBD2 might be the D (6 bases). The CDR3 loop spans 18 amino acids. Per germline, CDR1 KGHDR and CDR2 SFDVKD. Trimming cost V 1 base and J 6 bases, with 20 bases left between them. CDR3 protein: CATSDLGAGGKFAGELFF. The CDR3 DNA follows: TGTGCCACCAGTGATTTAGGAGCCGGAGGGAAATTCGCCGGGGAGCTGTTTTTT.

The V and J genes are TRBV24-1 and TRBJ2-4; unclear D gene. This CDR3 is built from 11 residues. V shed 8 bases and J shed 1 base, with 2 bases lying between them. Germline CDR1 reads KGHDR; CDR2 reads SFDVKD. CDR3 sequence reads: CATMAKNIQYF. DNA for the CDR3: TGTGCCACCATGGCCAAAAACATTCAGTACTTC.

This clonotype turned up a few times. The J gene is TRBJ1-2, the V gene TRBV7-9; D is perhaps TRBD1 (5 bases). CDR3 length: 13 amino acids. Trimming took off 2 bases at V and 5 bases at J, with 9 bases between the two ends. Germline V CDR1 and CDR2: SEHNR, FQNEAQ (reference sequence). CDR3 nucleotide sequence: TGTGCCAGCAGCTTAAGTGCAGGGTATGGCTACACCTTC. Protein sequence: CASSLSAGYGYTF. The variable domain in full, completed from reference TRBV7-9 and TRBJ1-2, reads DTGVSQNPRHKITKRGQNVTFRCDPISEHNRLYWYRQTLGQGPEFLTYFQNEAQLEKSRLLSDRFSAERPKGSFSTLEIQRTEQGDSAMYLCASSLSAGYGYTFGSGTRLTVV.

The chain links TRBV4-1 to TRBJ2-1; D not certain. Trimming removed 4 bases from V and 0 bases from J, with 16 bases in between. This CDR3 has 17 residues. Germline-derived CDR1 and CDR2 are MGHRA and YSYEKL. CDR3 nucleotide sequence: TGCGCCAGCAGCCGATATATAGGGCCTAGCTCCTACAATGAGCAGTTCTTC. Protein product: CASSRYIGPSSYNEQFF.